Below, 9 T cell receptor beta chains from the same sample are listed, as sequenced in a study of shared clonotypes between healthy human individuals. Using immunoSEQ multiplex PCR, the repertoire was profiled, and TCRdb retains in-frame clones only, with some absent. Of about 690,000 clones listed, roughly 87% are singletons. Specimen: memory CD8+ T cells from PBMCs. The subset was: CD45RO+ cells pooled with CCR7-negative TemRA cells. The receptor set was obtained from a man in his late teens or twenties in good health. Some clones in this sample may be carry-over from other donors' samples.

The rearrangement joins TRBV4-1 to TRBJ2-6; D is unresolved. The CDR3 is 17 residues long. The V gene lost 1 base and the J gene lost 1 base, with 11 bases spanning the gap. CDR1 is MGHRA, CDR2 YSYEKL, per germline. The CDR3 DNA is TGCGCCAGCAGCCAAGGTACAGAAGGTTCTGGGGCCAACGTCCTGACTTTC. Its translation: CASSQGTEGSGANVLTF.

The rearrangement joins TRBV7-2 to TRBJ2-2; 8 positions agree with TRBD2. The CDR3 is 14 residues long. V lost 2 bases, J lost 8 bases, and 4 bases stayed unmatched. Germline CDR1 reads SGHTA; CDR2 reads FQGNSA. The CDR3 DNA follows: TGTGCCAGCAGCTTACCTATAGCGGGAGGGGAGCTGTTTTTT. This translates into CASSLPIAGGELFF.

The rearrangement links TRBV15 to TRBJ2-2, with D possibly being TRBD2 (6 bases). Trimming shortened V by 1 base and J by 9 bases, and 18 bases separated the two germline ends. Per the germline V gene, CDR1 is LNHNV and CDR2 is YYDKDF (reference sequence). The CDR3 consists of 16 residues. The CDR3 here is CATSRVPAGNFRELFF. The DNA of the CDR3 is TGTGCCACCAGCAGAGTTCCTGCGGGAAACTTCAGGGAGCTGTTTTTT.

The table lists this clone with a count of one. The chain links TRBV6-5 to TRBJ2-5, with 7 bases fitting TRBD2. Trimming at V came to 2 bases and at J to 5 bases, leaving 8 bases not matched to a gene. There are 15 residues in the CDR3. Germline V gene data show CDR1 as MNHEY and CDR2 as SVGAGI. The CDR3 bases are TGTGCCAGCAGTTACGTGGCGGGAGATCCGGAGACCCAGTACTTC. It translates to CASSYVAGDPETQYF.

The chain combines TRBV28 with TRBJ2-3; TRBD2 matches 12 bases. The CDR3 runs to 15 residues. The germline gives CDR1 MDHEN, CDR2 SYDVKM. The V and J ends lost 3 bases and 6 bases, in that order; junction bases with no gene match: 4. CDR3 nucleotides: TGTGCCAGCAGTTTGCTAGCGGGAGGGGCGGATACGCAGTATTTT. This codes for CASSLLAGGADTQYF.

As DNA, the CDR3 is TGTGCCAGCAGACAACGTTGGACGTTCGACTCGGCAACTAATGAAAAACTGTTTTTT. This codes for CASRQRWTFDSATNEKLFF. The chain joins TRBV28 to TRBJ1-4; D gene ambiguous. This CDR3 spans 19 amino acids. CDR1 is MDHEN, CDR2 SYDVKM, per germline. Trimming cost V 6 bases and J 0 bases, with 23 bases left between them.

The chain links TRBV5-1 to TRBJ2-3; D call uncertain. Germline CDR1 reads SGHRS; CDR2 reads YFSETQ. Trimming removed 0 bases at V and 0 bases at J, with 8 bases between. CDR3 size: 15 residues. In DNA, the CDR3 is TGCGCCAGCAGCTTGGGGGCAGTAAGCACAGATACGCAGTATTTT. It yields the protein CASSLGAVSTDTQYF. Based on the CDR3 plus reference TRBV5-1 and TRBJ2-3, the full variable domain is KAGVTQTPRYLIKTRGQQVTLSCSPISGHRSVSWYQQTPGQGLQFLFEYFSETQRNKGNFPGRFSGRQFSNSRSEMNVSTLELGDSALYLCASSLGAVSTDTQYFGPGTRLTVL.

This clone appeared once. The chain is built from TRBV15 and TRBJ2-1, with 7 bases lining up with TRBD2. The J segment lost 3 bases and the V segment lost 5 bases, leaving 7 bases of the junction unmatched. Germline lookup yields CDR1 LNHNV and CDR2 YYDKDF (reference sequence). The CDR3 is made up of 15 amino acids. The chain's CDR3 is CATSSGRELYNEQFF. The CDR3 DNA reads as TGTGCCACCAGCTCAGGGCGGGAGCTCTACAATGAGCAGTTCTTC.

CDR3 DNA sequence: TGTGCCAGCAGCCCCCGGGACTGGGGCACCGGGGAGCTGTTTTTT. Its translation is CASSPRDWGTGELFF. The chain recombines TRBV7-2 with TRBJ2-2, with D perhaps matching TRBD2 (6 bases). Trimming took 5 bases from V and 4 from J, leaving 14 bases between them. Germline V CDR1 and CDR2: SGHTA, FQGNSA. The CDR3 sequence is 15 residues long. The entire variable domain, with the rest obtained from reference TRBV7-2 and TRBJ2-2, is as follows: GAGVSQSPSNKVTEKGKDVELRCDPISGHTALYWYRQSLGQGLEFLIYFQGNSAPDKSGLPSDRFSAERTGGSVSTLTIQRTQQEDSAVYLCASSPRDWGTGELFFGEGSRLTVL.